This T cell receptor (beta chain) comes out of a study of long-term antiretroviral therapy in people with HIV (dated by TCRdb to the early 2020s). Concerning the study at large: The earliest samples were collected about a decade before the 2015 WHO recommendation for immediate ART, when ART was typically delayed until CD4 counts fell. Whether ART initiation and durable HIV suppression were associated with changes in peripheral blood TRB repertoire composition and diversity was tested in a retrospective serial study. A total of fewer than 250 cryopreserved PBMC samples came from 30 adults with confirmed HIV infection and were collected serially over a mean of about six years (range 1-12). Of the 30 participants with HIV, 10 to 11 were female. Test extractions of a monoclonal T-cell line alongside approximately 34 polyclonal samples showed no cross-contamination during QIAcube processing.

The CDR3 goes from the cysteine to the phenylalanine over 16 residues. Just the 48-base CDR3 DNA is kept, in frame starting at base 1. The germline V gene gives CDR1 as SGDLS and CDR2 as YYNGEE. From V the trimming removes 4 bases and from J it removes 7 bases, while the gene matches leave 11 bases of the junction unaccounted for. Points on this clone: Its antigen specificity is not known. No per-base quality is available; no much larger clone lies one base away.

Sequencing of the TRB variable region was done with the immunoSEQ hsTCRB v3.0 assay at survey level resolution. The targeted TRB sequencing depth was about 40,000-55,000 T-cell genomes per sample. TRB libraries were pooled and sequenced on an Illumina MiSeq using a v3 150-cycle kit. For the original study's pipeline: Analysis of repertoires was carried out in R inside a reproducible Nextflow workflow spanning QC, data transformation and analysis. LymphoSeq2, an R package for AIRR-Seq data exploration, was used to implement custom analyses. A few samples yielding fewer than 5000 total TRB sequences were excluded, leaving 188 analyzed HIV repertoires. Among the 188 retained HIV repertoires, 55 to 60 were collected before ART initiation and some 130 were collected after ART initiation. Repertoires were downsampled to 5000 TRB nucleotide sequences, with summary statistics averaged over 100 downsampling iterations. Only TRB sequences with CDR3 regions of at least seven amino acids were retained for analysis. Two measures captured diversity: a Shannon entropy-derived clonality score and the Gini coefficient. Repertoire networks linked the top 5000 CDR3 amino acid sequences whenever two sequences differed by an edit distance of one. For TRB CDR3 amino acid sequences, GLIPH2 was used to predict antigen specificity groups and MHC restriction. Known CMV, EBV, HIV or tissue antigen associations were flagged by matching CDR3 amino acid sequences against VDJdb and McPAS-TCR. Pre-ART, post-ART and control groups were compared with Wilcoxon signed-rank tests and Holm-Bonferroni correction. TCRdb obtained this table from immuneACCESS and retained in-frame rearrangements with V and J assigned. These tables miss some clones; where compared with another copy, unresolved V genes account for less than half of the shortfall, and the remainder is unexplained. V, J and clone size are those of that table, while D and trimming were read from the DNA. Recorded for this sample are fewer than 45,000 clones; less than 85% of them occurred a single time. Clones ranked in the top ten supply roughly 6% of the sample.

Study-wide conclusions, independent of this receptor: The samples span the years 2004 to 2017, and the ART regimens used may be less effective than current regimens. Compared with controls, HIV repertoires had narrower CDR3 length ranges, and the network structure pointed to an antigen-experienced repertoire that shifted only slightly toward naive after ART. No data were available on ART adherence, viral resistance or therapy changes, limiting inferences about post-ART repertoire changes. Because cell numbers in pre-ART samples were limited, unsorted PBMC were profiled instead of sorted CD4+ and CD8+ T cells. Starting ART was linked to a significant rise in TRB diversity, yet even with long-term ART the diversity remained significantly lower than in transplant donor controls. Because PBMC availability was limited, only the TCR beta chain was sequenced, with no alpha chain pairing. Expanded TRB clones identified before ART initiation dominated the repertoire at all time points, although this dominance fluctuated and declined in many PLHIV after ART.

To be included, a participant needed at least one PBMC sample from before ART initiation plus at least two post-ART samples. Every participant with HIV received treatment in the United States of America. Before DNA extraction, cryopreserved samples containing about 0.9-10 million PBMC were thawed and washed. At the time of the earliest PBMC sample, participants with HIV were aged between roughly 20 and 54 years. Each participant contributed PBMC samples from 1-4 timepoints before ART initiation and 2-8 timepoints after ART initiation, with a median of 7 samples. For every participant, serial HIV viral load, CD4+ T-cell count, ART history and demographic data were obtained. A Qiagen kit on a QIAcube was used to extract genomic DNA from unsorted PBMC, with samples processed in batches of 12.

This clonotype originated in a young man with HIV. This specimen was unsorted PBMCs, taken 3.4 years after starting antiretroviral therapy. Rearrangement joined TRBV9 to TRBJ1-5; 10 central nucleotides agree with TRBD1. The DNA sequence reads TGTGCCAGCAGCCCGAGAGGGGACAGGGGATCCCAGCCCCAGCATTTT. Its protein reads: CASSPRGDRGSQPQHF.